The 25 T cell receptor beta chains listed next were all sequenced from one sample in a study of blood T cell repertoires in COVID-19 (dated by TCRdb to 2018 to 2020). Library preparation was by the immunoSEQ multiplex PCR assay. The table comes from immuneACCESS by way of TCRdb, which keeps in-frame sequences with V and J called. Part of the clones is missing from these tables; in studies checked, under half for an unresolved V gene and the rest for unknown reasons. For this sample there are under 85,000 clones; about 89% appear just once. Approximately 12% of the sample rests with the top ten. Sequencing was carried out using peripheral blood. Receptors were obtained from a man aged 70-80 years with active or convalescent COVID-19.

The rearrangement uses TRBV12-3 or TRBV12-4 and TRBJ1-1; D is undetermined. The CDR3 length is 13 residues. Trimming shortened V by 2 bases and J by 0 bases, and 4 bases separated the two germline ends. CDR3 bases: TGTGCCAGCAGTTTACAGATGAACACTGAAGCTTTCTTT. Its translation: CASSLQMNTEAFF.

This clone was counted a few times. The chain employs TRBV24-1 and TRBJ1-1, with 9 nucleotides matching TRBD1. CDR1 and CDR2 (germline): KGHDR, SFDVKD. The V and J ends lost 8 bases and 1 base, in that order; junction bases with no gene match: 10. The CDR3 contains 16 residues. CDR3 in amino acids: CATIAGWGQGNTEAFF. The CDR3 nucleotides read TGTGCCACCATCGCGGGTTGGGGACAGGGGAACACTGAAGCTTTCTTT.

This chain joins TRBV5-6 and TRBJ2-3; D not resolved. The CDR3 length is 14 residues. CDR1 and CDR2 (germline): SGHDT, YYEEEE. Trimming took off 0 bases at V and 5 bases at J, with 10 bases between the two ends. CDR3 amino acids: CASSLGARGDTQYF. The DNA for the CDR3 is TGTGCCAGCAGCTTGGGCGCCCGCGGAGATACGCAGTATTTT.

This clone was observed once. The chain employs TRBV5-1 and TRBJ1-4, with D maybe TRBD1 (5 bases). Trimming left V 0 bases short and J 4 bases short, with 10 bases between. Germline lookup yields CDR1 SGHRS and CDR2 YFSETQ. This CDR3 is 15 amino acids long. This CDR3 is CASSLGQLINEKLFF. For the CDR3, the DNA is TGCGCCAGCAGCTTGGGACAGTTAATTAATGAAAAACTGTTTTTT.

The chain links TRBV2 to TRBJ1-6; D not resolved. Trimming removed 7 bases at V and 11 bases at J, with 21 bases between. This CDR3 spans 15 amino acids. CDR1 is SNHLY, CDR2 FYNNEI, per germline. The CDR3 DNA follows: TGTGCCAGCAAGGAGGATGGAGGACCCTGGGCACCCCTCCACTTT. Translated, it gives CASKEDGGPWAPLHF.

The CDR3 DNA is TGTGCCAGCAGCTTAACCCGGGGACAGCCCCAGCATTTT. As protein: CASSLTRGQPQHF. V usage is TRBV7-8 and J usage is TRBJ1-5; D gene uncertain. The germline CDR1 and CDR2 sequences are SGHVS and FQNEAQ. The germline V and J ends were trimmed by 2 bases and 7 bases, with 9 bases remaining between them. The CDR3 length is 13 residues.

In its sample, this clone was seen once. This sequence joins TRBV2 and TRBJ1-5, with D unclear. Trimming stripped 7 bases from V and 0 bases from J, with 10 bases between. This CDR3 comprises 14 residues. Germline CDR1 reads SNHLY; CDR2 reads FYNNEI. Written as DNA, the CDR3 is TGTGCCAGCACTTCGACACGTAGCAATCAGCCCCAGCATTTT. Translating it yields CASTSTRSNQPQHF.

The chain couples TRBV5-4 to TRBJ2-1; maybe TRBD1 (6 bases). Trimming removed 3 bases from V and 1 base from J, with 20 bases in between. Germline V gene sequence: CDR1 SGHNT, CDR2 YYREEE (reference sequence). The CDR3 runs to 18 residues. The CDR3 reads CASSSGQGRTRSYNEQFF. In DNA, the CDR3 is TGTGCCAGCAGCTCGGGGCAGGGGCGGACACGTTCCTACAATGAGCAGTTCTTC.

This clone appeared a few times. The chain has TRBV3-1 (or the pseudogene TRBV3-2) and TRBJ2-1, with 7 bases aligning to TRBD2. The CDR3 spans 13 residues. Per germline, CDR1 LGHDT and CDR2 YNNKEL (reference sequence). Germline trimming cut 5 bases from V and 6 bases from J; bases unmatched to any gene: 4. CDR3 region: CASSVGTTNEQFF. The CDR3 DNA sequence: TGTGCCAGCAGCGTCGGGACTACCAATGAGCAGTTCTTC.

The V gene is TRBV2, the J gene TRBJ2-7, with TRBD1 identical over 10 bases. Germline V gene data show CDR1 as SNHLY and CDR2 as FYNNEI. This CDR3 region has 14 residues. The trim removed 6 bases at V and 6 bases at J, leaving 8 bases unmatched. The CDR3 sequence is CASSGLTGGGEQYF. The CDR3 DNA sequence: TGTGCCAGCAGCGGCTTGACAGGGGGCGGCGAGCAGTACTTC.

A few counts support this clone. The chain has TRBV5-4 and TRBJ2-7, with 7 nucleotides matching TRBD2. Per germline, CDR1 SGHNT and CDR2 YYREEE (reference sequence). The V gene end was trimmed by 4 bases and the J gene end by 4 bases; junction bases not matched to a gene: 20. The CDR3 spans 18 residues. The CDR3 region has the DNA TGTGCCAGCAGCCCCAAGGGGTGGCGGGGCCCGCGGGAGTACGAGCAGTACTTC. This translates into CASSPKGWRGPREYEQYF.

The J gene is TRBJ2-1, the V gene TRBV5-6; a possible D gene is TRBD2 (5 bases). This CDR3 comprises 16 residues. Germline V gene lookup returns CDR1 SGHDT and CDR2 YYEEEE. Trimming removed 1 base from V and 0 bases from J, with 11 bases in between. The CDR3 coding sequence is TGTGCCAGCAGCTTGCCCTGGACTCACTCCTACAATGAGCAGTTCTTC. Its protein product is CASSLPWTHSYNEQFF.

V usage is TRBV7-2 and J usage is TRBJ2-7, with 10 bases that match TRBD2. With V trimmed by 3 bases and J by 1 base, 6 bases remained unmatched. The CDR3 has 16 amino acids. Germline assignment: CDR1 SGHTA and CDR2 FQGNSA. CDR3 amino acids: CASSLSPSGGSYEQYF. The DNA for the CDR3 is TGTGCCAGCAGCTTGAGCCCTAGCGGGGGTTCCTACGAGCAGTACTTC.

The J gene is TRBJ1-1, the V gene TRBV19; D perhaps matches TRBD1 (5 bases). The CDR3 loop spans 14 amino acids. V lost 4 bases and J lost 7, with 16 bases in between. CDR1 and CDR2 (germline): LNHDA, SQIVND (reference sequence). DNA for the CDR3: TGTGCCAGTAGTACACACAAGAAAAGGGGTGAAGCTTTCTTT. Protein product: CASSTHKKRGEAFF.

J is TRBJ2-3 and V is TRBV6-2 or TRBV6-3, with TRBD1 matching over 8 bases. Germline V gene sequence: CDR1 MNHEY, CDR2 SVGEGT. V dropped 5 bases and J dropped 3; count of bases not matched to a gene: 10. This CDR3 spans 16 amino acids. This chain's CDR3 is CASSTQAGGGTDTQYF. CDR3 nucleotides: TGTGCCAGCAGTACCCAGGCAGGGGGCGGGACAGATACGCAGTATTTT.

The chain has TRBV28 and TRBJ1-5, with D unresolved. This CDR3 is 15 amino acids long. Trimming shortened V by 7 bases and J by 0 bases, and 13 bases separated the two germline ends. In germline, CDR1 is MDHEN, CDR2 SYDVKM. CDR3 sequence reads: CASIPRSGSNQPQHF. The CDR3 DNA reads TGTGCCAGCATCCCCAGATCAGGTAGCAATCAGCCCCAGCATTTT.

This clone was detected once. The chain is built from TRBV7-3 and TRBJ2-1, with D possibly TRBD2 on 6 matching bases. V was shortened by 2 bases and J by 3 bases, with 8 bases between the two germline ends. Germline-derived CDR1 and CDR2 are SGHTA and FQGTGA. The CDR3 loop spans 14 amino acids. The CDR3 DNA is TGTGCCAGCAGCTTAGCGGGGAACTACAATGAGCAGTTCTTC. Protein product: CASSLAGNYNEQFF.

The chain is built from TRBV6-5 and TRBJ2-7, with D possibly TRBD2 on 5 matching bases. This CDR3 is built from 15 residues. Germline V CDR1 and CDR2: MNHEY, SVGAGI. Trimming took off 0 bases at V and 4 bases at J, with 13 bases between the two ends. CDR3 coding DNA: TGTGCCAGCAGTTACTCGGGCAGGAGGAGTTACGAGCAGTACTTC. Protein sequence: CASSYSGRRSYEQYF.

This clone was observed a few times. This rearrangement joins TRBV11-3 to TRBJ1-5, with TRBD1 as a possible D gene (6 bases). The CDR3 runs 16 residues. V was cut by 5 bases and J by 6 bases, with 20 bases left in between. Per the germline V gene, CDR1 is SGHNT and CDR2 is YENEEA. CDR3 loop: CASSEGNRVRSQPQHF. Here the CDR3 DNA reads TGTGCCAGCAGCGAAGGGAACAGGGTGAGGTCTCAGCCCCAGCATTTT.

V usage is TRBV24-1 and J usage is TRBJ1-6, with D hard to call. The V gene's germline CDR1 is KGHDR and CDR2 SFDVKD. This CDR3 has 16 residues. V dropped 7 bases and J dropped 2 bases, with 14 bases sitting between them. The CDR3 is CATRPSGFPYNSPLHF. The CDR3 DNA reads TGTGCCACCAGGCCCTCGGGGTTCCCCTATAATTCACCCCTCCACTTT.

This sequence joins TRBV7-2 and TRBJ1-5, with 9 bases identical to TRBD1. The CDR3 contains 15 residues. Germline CDR1 reads SGHTA; CDR2 reads FQGNSA. V shed 5 bases, J shed 3 bases, and the junction held 5 bases outside the gene matches. This chain's CDR3 is CASSPRTGVNQPQHF. CDR3 coding DNA: TGTGCCAGCAGCCCGCGGACAGGGGTCAATCAGCCCCAGCATTTT.

The chain joins TRBV11-1 to TRBJ2-7; TRBD1 aligns across 9 bases. The CDR3 loop spans 12 amino acids. Germline values: CDR1 SGHAT, CDR2 FQDESV (reference sequence). The junction had 2 bases not matched to a gene; V was cut back by 5 bases and J by 6 bases. The chain's CDR3 is CASSPTGGEQYF. The CDR3, as DNA: TGTGCCAGCAGCCCGACAGGGGGCGAGCAGTACTTC.

The rearrangement joins TRBV5-1 to TRBJ2-2, with TRBD2 matching over 10 bases. Germline lookup yields CDR1 SGHRS and CDR2 YFSETQ. The junction had 7 bases not matched to a gene; V was cut back by 7 bases and J by 4 bases. The CDR3 has 15 residues. The CDR3, as DNA: TGCGCCAGCGTCTACTTAGCGGGGGGCACCGGGGAGCTGTTTTTT. This translates into CASVYLAGGTGELFF.

This chain links TRBV4-1 with TRBJ1-4; D might be TRBD1 (5 bases). V was shortened by 0 bases and J by 6 bases, with 14 bases between the two germline ends. The CDR3 has 16 amino acids. CDR1 is MGHRA, CDR2 YSYEKL, per germline. The DNA for the CDR3 is TGCGCCAGCAGCCAAGATCCCTCTGGGGCGTATGAAAAACTGTTTTTT. It yields the protein CASSQDPSGAYEKLFF.

In its sample, this clone was seen a few times. The rearrangement joins TRBV7-9 to TRBJ2-7; 10 nucleotides match TRBD1. Trimming at V came to 5 bases and at J to 6 bases, leaving 10 bases not matched to a gene. The CDR3 spans 15 residues. Germline loops: CDR1 SEHNR, CDR2 FQNEAQ (reference sequence). CDR3 sequence reads: CASSIGTGDSPEQYF. CDR3 DNA sequence: TGTGCCAGCAGCATCGGGACAGGGGACTCCCCCGAGCAGTACTTC.